The 30 T cell receptor beta chains given below trace back to one sample, sequenced in a study of shared clonotypes between healthy human individuals (dated by TCRdb to the early 2020s). Libraries came from the immunoSEQ multiplex PCR assay. Entries here come from immuneACCESS through TCRdb and include only in-frame sequences with V and J called. Some clones fail to appear in such tables; in the studies checked, an unresolved V gene covers under half of the shortfall, and the cause of the remainder is unknown. In this sample the table shows about 2 million clones, 90% to 95% of which occur a single time. The ten most abundant clones make up under 0.15% of the sample. Sequenced input: naive CD4+ T cells sorted from blood. The cell subset or site label, read with the paper, signifies: CD45RA+ positively selected. The receptors stem from a man younger than 30 in good health.

This sequence joins TRBV2 and TRBJ2-1, with D unclear. This CDR3 is built from 13 residues. V was trimmed by 0 bases and J by 10 bases, leaving 10 bases between them. Germline lookup yields CDR1 SNHLY and CDR2 FYNNEI. CDR3 sequence (DNA): TGTGCCAGCAGTGAAGCTAGTTATAGAGAGCAGTTCTTC. This codes for CASSEASYREQFF.

This rearrangement joins TRBV9 to TRBJ1-2; the D gene is possibly TRBD1 (6 bases). CDR3 length equals 15 residues. V lost 0 bases to trimming and J lost 5 bases, with 14 bases between them. The germline gives CDR1 SGDLS, CDR2 YYNGEE. The chain's CDR3 is CASSVGTAGDYGYTF. The CDR3 nucleotides are TGTGCCAGCAGCGTAGGAACGGCAGGGGATTATGGCTACACCTTC.

V usage is TRBV28 and J usage is TRBJ2-5, with 12 bases matching TRBD2. The CDR3 has 15 residues. CDR1 and CDR2 from the germline V gene are MDHEN and SYDVKM. V lost 10 bases, J lost 1 base, and 7 bases stayed unmatched. The CDR3 reads CATKTSGGPQETQYF. CDR3 in DNA: TGTGCCACCAAGACTAGCGGGGGCCCCCAAGAGACCCAGTACTTC.

The chain joins TRBV6-5 to TRBJ2-7, with 14 bases lining up with TRBD2. CDR3 length: 15 amino acids. With 7 bases clipped from V and 4 bases from J, the junction kept 6 bases outside the gene matches. Germline V gene sequence: CDR1 MNHEY, CDR2 SVGAGI. The CDR3 spells CASTRLAGGRYEQYF. CDR3 DNA sequence: TGTGCCAGCACTCGACTAGCGGGAGGGCGGTACGAGCAGTACTTC.

The J gene is TRBJ1-2, the V gene TRBV9; 7 bases are shared with TRBD1. The J segment lost 8 bases and the V segment lost 0 bases, leaving 13 bases of the junction unmatched. The CDR3 runs 16 residues. CDR1 and CDR2 (germline): SGDLS, YYNGEE. The CDR3 spells CASSVALDRDQGGYTF. Here the CDR3 DNA reads TGTGCCAGCAGCGTAGCTCTAGACAGGGACCAGGGCGGCTACACCTTC.

This clone was counted a single time. The rearrangement links TRBV15 to TRBJ2-1, with no clear D. Germline-derived CDR1 and CDR2 are LNHNV and YYDKDF (reference sequence). The CDR3 extends over 16 amino acids. Trimming shortened V by 2 bases and J by 0 bases, and 11 bases separated the two germline ends. The CDR3 sequence is CATSRSLTISYNEQFF. The CDR3 DNA reads as TGTGCCACCAGCAGATCTCTGACAATCTCCTACAATGAGCAGTTCTTC.

The sample holds one count of this clone. The rearrangement links TRBV5-5 to TRBJ2-7; D unresolved. This CDR3 contains 11 residues. Per the germline V gene, CDR1 is SGHKS and CDR2 is YYEKEE (reference sequence). The germline V and J ends were trimmed by 3 bases and 10 bases, with 11 bases remaining between them. CDR3 in DNA: TGTGCCAGCAGCTACGACGTCCGTCAGTACTTC. Its protein product is CASSYDVRQYF.

The V and J genes are TRBV28 and TRBJ1-3; 7 bases line up with TRBD1. The CDR3 is 16 amino acids. Germline V gives CDR1 MDHEN, CDR2 SYDVKM. With 5 bases clipped from V and 2 bases from J, the junction kept 9 bases outside the gene matches. DNA for the CDR3: TGTGCCAGCAGTCCACACCCCGGGACAGCTGGAAACACCATATATTTT. Translated, it gives CASSPHPGTAGNTIYF.

The J gene is TRBJ1-6, the V gene TRBV30, with 7 bases identical to TRBD1. The CDR3 has 15 residues. The germline V gene has CDR1 GTSNPN and CDR2 SVGIG (reference sequence). The trim removed 3 bases at V and 7 bases at J, leaving 9 bases unmatched. CDR3 amino acids: CAWSPGGSWNSPLHF. CDR3 DNA sequence: TGTGCCTGGAGCCCAGGGGGATCCTGGAATTCACCCCTCCACTTT.

The chain carries TRBV18 and TRBJ1-5; 7 nucleotides match TRBD1. The CDR3 spans 16 residues. CDR1 and CDR2 (germline): KGHSH, LQKENI. Losses at the gene ends were 4 bases for V and 1 base for J; bases not matched to a gene: 7. In DNA, the CDR3 is TGTGCCAGCTCACAGGGGGCGCCTCGAAGCAATCAGCCCCAGCATTTT. It codes for CASSQGAPRSNQPQHF.

In this sample, this clone turned up once. This chain links TRBV10-1 with TRBJ2-3; 10 bases are a match to TRBD2. Germline V gene lookup returns CDR1 WNHNN and CDR2 SYGVQD (reference sequence). J gave up 9 bases and V 0 bases, and 12 bases lay outside the gene matches. CDR3 length: 17 amino acids. The CDR3 sequence: CASSESEAGGSRGTQYF. CDR3 DNA sequence: TGCGCCAGCAGTGAGTCGGAAGCGGGAGGGTCCCGGGGGACGCAGTATTTT.

The J gene is TRBJ2-2, the V gene TRBV10-3; D may match TRBD1 or TRBD2 (5 bases each). CDR1 is ENHRY, CDR2 SYGVKD, per germline. The V end lost 5 bases, the J end lost 5 bases, and 15 bases lay between the germline ends. The CDR3 spans 15 residues. The chain's CDR3 is CAISTTGPLTGELFF. The CDR3 DNA reads TGTGCCATCAGTACTACGGGGCCTCTGACCGGGGAGCTGTTTTTT.

The V call is TRBV6-5, the J call TRBJ1-1; TRBD1 agrees at 9 bases. From germline, CDR1 is MNHEY and CDR2 SVGAGI. The V gene end was trimmed by 6 bases and the J gene end by 2 bases; junction bases not matched to a gene: 4. The CDR3 contains 14 residues. The CDR3 bases are TGTGCCAGCAGACCACAGGGGGCCAACACTGAAGCTTTCTTT. Its translation is CASRPQGANTEAFF.

This CDR3 reads CASSQMARGLHEKLFF. The CDR3 DNA follows: TGTGCCAGCAGCCAAATGGCCCGAGGGTTACACGAAAAACTGTTTTTT. The chain uses TRBV5-6 and TRBJ1-4; no firm D call. V lost 4 bases and J 8 bases, leaving 21 bases between the germline ends. The CDR3 is 16 residues long. Germline CDR1 SGHDT, CDR2 YYEEEE.

The V gene is TRBV19, the J gene TRBJ1-5; 10 bases are shared with TRBD1. The CDR3 is 17 residues long. V trimming: 4 bases; J trimming: 3 bases; junction bases outside the gene matches: 9. Germline loops: CDR1 LNHDA, CDR2 SQIVND (reference sequence). CDR3 loop: CASSSGDRGITNQPQHF. CDR3 bases: TGTGCCAGTAGTAGCGGGGACAGGGGCATAACCAATCAGCCCCAGCATTTT.

V and J are TRBV14 and TRBJ2-5, with TRBD2 matching over 11 bases. This CDR3 has 13 residues. Per germline, CDR1 SGHDN and CDR2 FVKESK. Trimming took 4 bases from V and 5 from J; bases not matched to a gene: 0. The CDR3 here is CASSRLAGETQYF. CDR3 sequence (DNA): TGTGCCAGCAGCCGACTAGCGGGGGAGACCCAGTACTTC. The variable domain in full, with the rest retrieved from reference TRBV14 and TRBJ2-5, is EAGVTQFPSHSVIEKGQTVTLRCDPISGHDNLYWYRRVMGKEIKFLLHFVKESKQDESGMPNNRFLAERTGGTYSTLKVQPAELEDSGVYFCASSRLAGETQYFGPGTRLLVL.

The chain recombines TRBV7-9 with TRBJ1-2, with TRBD1 matching over 7 bases. The CDR3 contains 13 residues. Losses at the gene ends were 5 bases for V and 8 bases for J; bases not matched to a gene: 8. Germline V CDR1 and CDR2: SEHNR, FQNEAQ (reference sequence). The CDR3 loop reads CASSQTGLGGYTF. CDR3 DNA sequence: TGTGCCAGCAGCCAGACAGGGCTGGGAGGCTACACCTTC.

This clone was observed a single time. This sequence joins TRBV11-3 and TRBJ2-2; 8 positions match TRBD2. V was clipped by 5 bases and J by 2 bases; unmatched bases: 4. This CDR3 is 15 amino acids long. Germline assignment: CDR1 SGHNT and CDR2 YENEEA. In DNA, the CDR3 is TGTGCCAGCAGCCGTAGCGGGACCAACACCGGGGAGCTGTTTTTT. Translating gives CASSRSGTNTGELFF.

This CDR3 reads CASSQDRGTPLHF. In nucleotides, the CDR3 is TGCGCCAGCAGCCAAGATCGGGGAACACCCCTCCACTTT. The V gene is TRBV4-3, the J gene TRBJ1-6; D unresolved. V dropped 0 bases and J dropped 11 bases, with 8 bases sitting between them. The CDR3 totals 13 residues. CDR1 and CDR2 from the germline V gene are LGHNA and YSLEER.

V is TRBV2 and J is TRBJ2-7; 9 bases align to TRBD2. J lost 4 bases, V lost 3 bases, and 7 bases had no gene match. The CDR3 is 15 amino acids. CDR1 and CDR2 (germline): SNHLY, FYNNEI. The CDR3 loop is CASSERAGGLYEQYF. The CDR3 nucleotides read TGTGCCAGCAGTGAGCGAGCGGGGGGCCTGTACGAGCAGTACTTC.

This clone was recorded once. The chain recombines TRBV5-6 with TRBJ1-1; 10 positions match TRBD1. The CDR3 contains 17 residues. Germline-derived CDR1 and CDR2 are SGHDT and YYEEEE. V lost 1 base and J lost 0; bases outside the gene matches: 6. For the CDR3, the DNA is TGTGCCAGCAGCTTGATGGGACAGGGGATGATGAACACTGAAGCTTTCTTT. Translation gives CASSLMGQGMMNTEAFF. The full variable domain, rest sourced from reference TRBV5-6 and TRBJ1-1, is DAGVTQSPTHLIKTRGQQVTLRCSPKSGHDTVSWYQQALGQGPQFIFQYYEEEERQRGNFPDRFSGHQFPNYSSELNVNALLLGDSALYLCASSLMGQGMMNTEAFFGQGTRLTVV.

On this clone itself: At one of its ends the junction is not consistent with the germline gene, which may arise from a read error. V gene TRBV11-2 combines with J gene TRBJ2-2; the D is unclear. The length of the CDR3 is 16 residues. Germline values: CDR1 SGHAT, CDR2 FQNNGV. In nucleotides, the CDR3 is TGTGCCAGCACCTTAGAGGTCAAGGGCGGCACCGGGGAGCTGTTTTTT. This sequence encodes CASTLEVKGGTGELFF. Supplemented by reference TRBV11-2 and TRBJ2-2, the full variable domain reads EAGVAQSPRYKIIEKRQSVAFWCNPISGHATLYWYQQILGQGPKLLIQFQNNGVVDDSQLPKDRFSAERLKGVDSTLKIQPAKLEDSAVYLCASTLEVKGGTGELFFGEGSRLTVL.

On this clone: The sample has other DNA sequences that encode this CDR3 too. The rearrangement uses TRBV7-9 and TRBJ2-2; D may be TRBD1 (5 bases). V lost 0 bases, J lost 4 bases, and 9 bases lay in between. CDR1 and CDR2 (germline): SEHNR, FQNEAQ (reference sequence). The CDR3 runs 15 residues. The CDR3 loop reads CASSLAQGSTGELFF. The CDR3, as DNA: TGTGCCAGCAGCTTAGCGCAGGGATCCACCGGGGAGCTGTTTTTT. Together with reference TRBV7-9 and TRBJ2-2, the CDR3 gives the full variable domain: DTGVSQNPRHKITKRGQNVTFRCDPISEHNRLYWYRQTLGQGPEFLTYFQNEAQLEKSRLLSDRFSAERPKGSFSTLEIQRTEQGDSAMYLCASSLAQGSTGELFFGEGSRLTVL.

The chain has TRBV5-6 and TRBJ2-3; D possibly corresponds to TRBD2 (5 bases). Germline assignment: CDR1 SGHDT and CDR2 YYEEEE. Trimming took 2 bases from V and 1 from J, leaving 14 bases between them. This CDR3 is 16 amino acids long. The CDR3 protein is CASSFVFGSGTDTQYF. The CDR3 region has the DNA TGTGCCAGCAGCTTCGTCTTCGGTAGCGGCACAGATACGCAGTATTTT.

This chain connects TRBV2 to TRBJ2-1; 7 bases map to TRBD2. V trimming: 5 bases; J trimming: 7 bases; junction bases outside the gene matches: 11. The CDR3 covers 15 residues. The V gene's germline CDR1 is SNHLY and CDR2 FYNNEI. The CDR3 reads CASSRAGTTSNEQFF. The CDR3 DNA sequence: TGTGCCAGCAGTCGTGCCGGGACTACGTCTAATGAGCAGTTCTTC.

The gene calls are TRBV19 and TRBJ1-2; D unclear. Germline V lookup: CDR1 LNHDA, CDR2 SQIVND (reference sequence). V was clipped by 1 base and J by 4 bases, with 16 bases between them. The CDR3 totals 16 residues. The CDR3 spells CASSIGWRQEIYGYTF. DNA for the CDR3: TGTGCCAGTAGTATAGGGTGGAGGCAGGAGATCTATGGCTACACCTTC.

J is TRBJ2-3 and V is TRBV7-9; 7 positions agree with TRBD2. The CDR3 loop spans 17 amino acids. Trimming cost V 3 bases and J 1 base; bases outside gene matches: 10. CDR1 is SEHNR, CDR2 FQNEAQ, per germline (reference sequence). CDR3 sequence (DNA): TGTGCCAGCAGCTTTGTCATAGGCCGGGAGGGCACAGATACGCAGTATTTT. Translating it yields CASSFVIGREGTDTQYF.

V is TRBV9 and J is TRBJ1-2; weak D call: TRBD1 (5 bases). V was cut by 4 bases and J by 5 bases, with 21 bases left in between. Germline V gives CDR1 SGDLS, CDR2 YYNGEE. The CDR3 runs 16 residues. Here the CDR3 reads CASSTSGAAVLYGYTF. The CDR3 DNA reads as TGTGCCAGCAGCACCAGTGGGGCAGCCGTTTTGTATGGCTACACCTTC.

V is TRBV18 and J is TRBJ1-3, with TRBD1 as a possible D gene (5 bases). Germline CDR1 reads KGHSH; CDR2 reads LQKENI. The CDR3 has 15 residues. Trimming left V 4 bases short and J 2 bases short, with 12 bases between. The CDR3 region is CASSLPGTAGNTIYF. The CDR3 nucleotides are TGTGCCAGCTCACTACCCGGGACGGCTGGAAACACCATATATTTT.

This rearrangement joins TRBV30 to TRBJ2-7, with 8 bases identical to TRBD1. Germline CDR1 is GTSNPN and CDR2 is SVGIG (reference sequence). Trimming at V came to 4 bases and at J to 3 bases, leaving 5 bases not matched to a gene. The CDR3 runs 13 residues. The CDR3 loop reads CAWNTGGNYEQYF. The CDR3 DNA follows: TGTGCCTGGAACACAGGGGGAAACTACGAGCAGTACTTC. The entire variable domain, with the rest obtained from reference TRBV30 and TRBJ2-7, is as follows: SQTIHQWPATLVQPVGSPLSLECTVEGTSNPNLYWYRQAAGRGLQLLFYSVGIGQISSEVPQNLSASRPQDRQFILSSKKLLLSDSGFYLCAWNTGGNYEQYFGPGTRLTVT.